Following are 20 T cell receptor beta chains from one sample sequenced in a study of resident and recirculating memory T cells in vitiligo (dated by TCRdb to about 2018). Receptor libraries were prepared by the immunoSEQ multiplex PCR assay. What TCRdb holds here is the immuneACCESS table cut down to in-frame rearrangements. Part of the clones is not present; checked against another copy, under half of the missing clones reflect an unresolved V gene, and the others are unexplained. The sample profile shows 60,000 to 80,000 clones; approximately 90% of them were found once. The ten largest clones represent over 4.5% of the sample. The sequencing input was blood. Receptor source: a male donor with vitiligo.

This clone was counted once. The rearrangement links TRBV7-9 to TRBJ2-1, with a weak D call TRBD1 (6 bases). Germline V gene lookup returns CDR1 SEHNR and CDR2 FQNEAQ (reference sequence). V was cut by 8 bases and J by 6 bases, with 8 bases left in between. The CDR3 is 11 amino acids. CDR3 sequence (DNA): TGTGCCAGCGGGGGCGGCAATGAGCAGTTCTTC. Its translation is CASGGGNEQFF.

The chain joins TRBV19 to TRBJ2-3; 14 positions agree with TRBD2. J lost 0 bases, V lost 6 bases, and 11 bases had no gene match. The CDR3 covers 19 residues. Germline V gene sequence: CDR1 LNHDA, CDR2 SQIVND (reference sequence). Written as DNA, the CDR3 is TGTGCCAGTAGCAGCCGACTAGCGGGGGGGCGGCGAAGCACAGATACGCAGTATTTT. Translating it yields CASSSRLAGGRRSTDTQYF. Supplemented by reference TRBV19 and TRBJ2-3, the full variable domain reads DGGITQSPKYLFRKEGQNVTLSCEQNLNHDAMYWYRQDPGQGLRLIYYSQIVNDFQKGDIAEGYSVSREKKESFPLTVTSAQKNPTAFYLCASSSRLAGGRRSTDTQYFGPGTRLTVL.

This chain joins TRBV7-3 and TRBJ2-3; D is uncertain. The CDR3 spans 14 residues. Germline CDR1 is SGHTA and CDR2 is FQGTGA. The V end lost 1 base, the J end lost 4 bases, and 9 bases lay between the germline ends. In DNA, the CDR3 is TGTGCCAGCAGCTTAAGTCTTGGGCCAGATACGCAGTATTTT. This codes for CASSLSLGPDTQYF.

The V and J genes are TRBV28 and TRBJ1-6; possible D gene TRBD1, 6 bases. The CDR3 has 17 amino acids. V was trimmed by 7 bases and J by 2 bases, leaving 18 bases between them. In germline, CDR1 is MDHEN, CDR2 SYDVKM. The chain's CDR3 is CASTRRVRGPYNSPLHF. The CDR3 region has the DNA TGTGCCAGCACCAGACGGGTCAGGGGACCCTATAATTCACCCCTCCACTTT.

The rearrangement uses TRBV10-1 and TRBJ1-3; D is perhaps TRBD1 (6 bases). Looked up from germline, CDR1 is WNHNN and CDR2 is SYGVQD (reference sequence). CDR3 length equals 18 residues. The CDR3 is CPRDASKGDASSGNTIYF. The CDR3 DNA reads as TGCCCCCGGGATGCATCCAAGGGGGACGCTTCCTCTGGAAACACCATATATTTT.

J is TRBJ2-5 and V is TRBV5-4; possibly TRBD2 for D (7 bases). Deletions cut 2 bases from V and 5 bases from J, with 16 bases between. The CDR3 is 15 residues long. Germline CDR1 is SGHNT and CDR2 is YYREEE (reference sequence). CDR3 coding DNA: TGTGCCAGCAGCTTAGGGGGGGCAGCCCTGGAGACCCAGTACTTC. Its translation: CASSLGGAALETQYF.

The genes are TRBV19 and TRBJ1-6, with 10 nucleotides matching TRBD1. This CDR3 is 14 amino acids long. V gave up 2 bases and J gave up 10 bases; unmatched junction bases: 2. The V gene's germline CDR1 is LNHDA and CDR2 SQIVND (reference sequence). CDR3 nucleotides: TGTGCCAGTAGTATATGGACAGGGGGATCACCCCTCCACTTT. Amino acid sequence: CASSIWTGGSPLHF.

Only one count was recorded for this clone. This rearrangement joins TRBV5-1 to TRBJ2-3, with unresolved D. Trimming pared 0 bases from V and 5 bases from J, leaving 4 bases between. Germline assignment: CDR1 SGHRS and CDR2 YFSETQ. The CDR3 totals 12 residues. In DNA, the CDR3 is TGCGCCAGCAGCTTGGCGAGAGATACGCAGTATTTT. Translating gives CASSLARDTQYF.

In nucleotides, the CDR3 is TGTGCCAGCAGTTTCCCCCGGGGGGGGGCTGGGTATGGCTACACCTTC. It codes for CASSFPRGGAGYGYTF. The chain employs TRBV27 and TRBJ1-2, with a tentative D call TRBD1 (6 bases). CDR1 and CDR2 (germline): MNHEY, SMNVEV (reference sequence). Trimming left V 3 bases short and J 5 bases short, with 19 bases between. The CDR3 totals 16 residues.

The chain has TRBV7-2 and TRBJ2-5; tentatively, D is TRBD1 (5 bases). This CDR3 has 14 residues. Germline lookup yields CDR1 SGHTA and CDR2 FQGNSA. The V gene lost 3 bases and the J gene lost 0 bases, with 8 bases spanning the gap. The CDR3 DNA sequence: TGTGCCAGCAGCTTGAGCAGGGACCAAGAGACCCAGTACTTC. Protein: CASSLSRDQETQYF.

The V call is TRBV9, the J call TRBJ2-7; TRBD1 matches 7 bases. Looked up from germline, CDR1 is SGDLS and CDR2 is YYNGEE. The CDR3 totals 13 residues. Trimming cost V 3 bases and J 3 bases; bases outside gene matches: 3. This chain's CDR3 is CASSADRDYEQYF. The CDR3 DNA follows: TGTGCCAGCAGCGCAGACAGGGACTACGAGCAGTACTTC.

This clone appeared a single time. The J gene is TRBJ1-2, the V gene TRBV30, with 8 bases that match TRBD1. The germline V gene has CDR1 GTSNPN and CDR2 SVGIG (reference sequence). V was clipped by 5 bases and J by 6 bases; unmatched bases: 8. The CDR3 sequence is 13 residues long. CDR3 sequence: CAWLGQGRNGYTF. CDR3 nucleotide sequence: TGTGCCTGGCTCGGACAGGGAAGGAATGGCTACACCTTC.

This sequence joins TRBV7-6 and TRBJ1-4, with 9 bases matching TRBD1. CDR1 is SGHVS, CDR2 FNYEAQ, per germline. The CDR3 runs to 18 residues. After removal of 3 bases from V and 3 bases from J, the junction contained 11 bases not matched to a gene. The CDR3 loop is CASSLMGQGKQSNEKLFF. The CDR3 DNA sequence: TGTGCCAGCAGCTTGATGGGACAGGGAAAGCAATCTAATGAAAAACTGTTTTTT. Full variable domain (rest looked up from reference TRBV7-6 and TRBJ1-4): GAGVSQSPRYKVTKRGQDVALRCDPISGHVSLYWYRQALGQGPEFLTYFNYEAQQDKSGLPNDRFSAERPEGSISTLTIQRTEQRDSAMYRCASSLMGQGKQSNEKLFFGSGTQLSVL.

The chain has TRBV29-1 and TRBJ1-2, with D possibly TRBD1 on 6 matching bases. There are 13 residues in the CDR3. Per the germline V gene, CDR1 is SQVTM and CDR2 is ANQGSEA. Trimming removed 3 bases from V and 4 bases from J, with 12 bases in between. For the CDR3, the DNA is TGCAGCGTTGACCGGGGGGCAGCCTATGGCTACACCTTC. This gives the protein CSVDRGAAYGYTF.

The J gene is TRBJ1-5, the V gene TRBV7-9; tentatively, D is TRBD1 (5 bases). The CDR3 spans 14 residues. V was trimmed by 4 bases and J by 0 bases, leaving 7 bases between them. Germline V gene sequence: CDR1 SEHNR, CDR2 FQNEAQ (reference sequence). CDR3 residues: CASSSDSSNQPQHF. The CDR3, as DNA: TGTGCCAGCAGCTCCGACAGTAGCAATCAGCCCCAGCATTTT.

The V and J genes are TRBV27 and TRBJ1-2; D not resolved. Germline V lookup: CDR1 MNHEY, CDR2 SMNVEV (reference sequence). The CDR3 sequence is 13 residues long. V lost 3 bases and J 3 bases, leaving 8 bases between the germline ends. As DNA, the CDR3 is TGTGCCAGCAGTTTGTCGGGGTACTATGGCTACACCTTC. Its protein is CASSLSGYYGYTF.

The chain links TRBV29-1 to TRBJ2-1, with TRBD2 matching 11 bases. This CDR3 has 15 residues. CDR1 is SQVTM and CDR2 is ANQGSEA in the germline V gene. J gave up 2 bases and V 6 bases, and 6 bases lay outside the gene matches. The CDR3 sequence is CSVVAGGRPYNEQFF. In DNA, the CDR3 is TGCAGCGTGGTAGCGGGGGGGCGCCCCTACAATGAGCAGTTCTTC.

This clone is a singleton in its sample. DNA for the CDR3: TGTGCCAGCAAAGTATTCGGGACACAAAACAATGAGCAGTTCTTC. It codes for CASKVFGTQNNEQFF. The chain combines TRBV6-1 with TRBJ2-1; a possible D gene is TRBD1 (6 bases). The CDR3 consists of 15 residues. V lost 7 bases to trimming and J lost 5 bases, with 18 bases between them. CDR1 is MNHNS, CDR2 SASEGT, per germline.

The rearrangement links TRBV7-3 to TRBJ1-1; 10 bases line up with TRBD1. Looked up from germline, CDR1 is SGHTA and CDR2 is FQGTGA. The CDR3 has 18 amino acids. Germline trimming cut 1 base from V and 7 bases from J; bases unmatched to any gene: 15. The CDR3 reads CASSLRPFDRGHSNEAFF. CDR3 nucleotides: TGTGCCAGCAGCTTAAGGCCCTTCGACAGGGGGCATTCGAATGAAGCTTTCTTT.

The CDR3 DNA reads as TGTGCCAGTAGTGCCCACGTAATACAGGACGTCTATGGCTACACCTTC. This encodes CASSAHVIQDVYGYTF. The V gene is TRBV19, the J gene TRBJ1-2; D perhaps matches TRBD1 (5 bases). CDR3 length: 16 amino acids. V was trimmed by 5 bases and J by 4 bases, leaving 20 bases between them. CDR1 is LNHDA, CDR2 SQIVND, per germline (reference sequence).